This T cell receptor beta chain is from a study of shared clonotypes between healthy human individuals. Study observations and caveats: Read depth was anticipated to influence clonotype sharing among donors.

Bulk PBMC genomic DNA spanned ten immunoSEQ deep plates. The data were produced by immunoSEQ multiplex PCR, yet TCRdb's version contains in-frame clones alone and is incomplete. The data contain roughly 490,000 clones, 79% of them singletons. Remarks on this clone: What it binds is not known.

Recent acute infections and vaccinations were absent in the healthy HIV-negative adult donors. This CDR3 contains 14 residues. V lost 6 bases and J lost 3; bases outside the gene matches: 5. Germline V gene sequence: CDR1 WSHSY, CDR2 SAAADI. Sequenced input: PBMCs. V is TRBV10-2 and J is TRBJ2-7; the match to TRBD2 covers 10 bases. The TCR sequence derives from a woman in her thirties or forties in good health. Some clones in this sample may be carry-over from other donors' samples. CDR3 residues: CASRVAGGLYEQYF. CDR3 in DNA: TGCGCCAGCAGGGTAGCGGGAGGCCTCTACGAGCAGTACTTC.